This TCR beta chain was profiled in a study of T-cell memory formation after mild COVID-19. Study-level points and caveats: Prior to infection, memory already included some responding clones, suggesting cross-reactive memory joined. Day 15 to 85 contracting clones showed balanced CD4/CD8; day 15 to 37 expanders favored CD4+. The SARS-CoV-2 specificity of second-wave clones reaching peak at day 37 remained unverified.

J was trimmed by 2 bases and V by 7 bases; bases with no gene match: 11. This CDR3 is built from 15 residues. The sample holds a few counts of this clonotype. Antigen unknown. Libraries for TCRalpha and TCRbeta carried sample barcodes and unique molecular identifiers via 5'RACE. TCRdb processed the 5' RACE reads anew with MiXCR; each CDR3 protein has one entry. The sample has around 450,000 distinct CDR3 sequences; about 20% are singletons. This receptor was obtained from an adult woman who had mild COVID-19 (a few samples of this study predate the infection). Cell type and time point are not known. V usage is TRBV12-3 or TRBV12-4 and J usage is TRBJ2-7; 7 nucleotides align to TRBD1. The sample was PBMCs or a T cell subset sorted from them (not recorded which). The CDR3 loop reads CASKWRQGVTYEQYF. CDR3 bases: TGTGCCAGCAAATGGAGACAGGGAGTAACCTACGAGCAGTACTTC.